Below, 11 T cell receptor beta chains from the same sample are listed, as sequenced in a study of cytomegalovirus exposure and HLA in healthy donors. It was with 60 Vbeta and 13 Jbeta primers that the PCR ran. Profiled with immunoSEQ multiplex PCR; TCRdb holds only in-frame clones, not every one. Of about 200,000 clones listed, 60% to 80% are singletons. Material: PBMCs. The origin of the receptors is a man younger than 35 in good health and CMV-seronegative.

This sequence joins TRBV28 and TRBJ1-1; D gene ambiguous. Germline V lookup: CDR1 MDHEN, CDR2 SYDVKM. The CDR3 runs 15 residues. V lost 5 bases and J 0 bases, leaving 13 bases between the germline ends. The CDR3 region has the DNA TGTGCCAGCAGTATACGGACTAGGATGAACACTGAAGCTTTCTTT. Translated, it gives CASSIRTRMNTEAFF.

The rearrangement uses TRBV5-1 and TRBJ2-1, with TRBD1 identical over 9 bases. Germline loops: CDR1 SGHRS, CDR2 YFSETQ. The V gene end was trimmed by 4 bases and the J gene end by 5 bases; junction bases not matched to a gene: 7. The CDR3 consists of 15 residues. The CDR3 DNA reads as TGCGCCAGCAGCGGGACAGGGCTACGCGACAATGAGCAGTTCTTC. As protein: CASSGTGLRDNEQFF.

The chain has TRBV29-1 and TRBJ2-1; TRBD2 agrees at 9 bases. This CDR3 has 14 amino acids. J gave up 4 bases and V 5 bases, and 6 bases lay outside the gene matches. The V gene's germline CDR1 is SQVTM and CDR2 ANQGSEA. The CDR3 here is CSVMTSGAYNEQFF. CDR3 DNA: TGCAGCGTTATGACTAGCGGAGCGTACAATGAGCAGTTCTTC.

The chain employs TRBV29-1 and TRBJ1-1; unclear D gene. Per germline, CDR1 SQVTM and CDR2 ANQGSEA. The CDR3 has 11 amino acids. V was trimmed by 4 bases and J by 7 bases, leaving 10 bases between them. CDR3 DNA: TGCAGCGTTGGAACAGTAGGTGAAGCTTTCTTT. Its translation: CSVGTVGEAFF.

The chain recombines TRBV30 with TRBJ2-3; 12 nucleotides align to TRBD2. The germline V gene has CDR1 GTSNPN and CDR2 SVGIG (reference sequence). Trimming cost V 0 bases and J 6 bases; bases outside gene matches: 7. The CDR3 length is 16 residues. The DNA for the CDR3 is TGTGCCTGGAGTGTGGGACTAGCGGGTAAAACTGATACGCAGTATTTT. Its translation is CAWSVGLAGKTDTQYF.

V is TRBV6-5 and J is TRBJ2-1; no clear D. This CDR3 has 13 residues. Per the germline V gene, CDR1 is MNHEY and CDR2 is SVGAGI. Between the trimmed V and J ends, which lost 2 bases and 7 bases, there was a span of 9 bases. The CDR3 protein is CASSYHAENEQFF. The CDR3 DNA reads TGTGCCAGCAGTTACCATGCGGAGAATGAGCAGTTCTTC.

J is TRBJ2-5 and V is TRBV5-1; 9 bases align to TRBD2. Germline CDR1 reads SGHRS; CDR2 reads YFSETQ. This CDR3 is built from 15 residues. Trimming at V came to 2 bases and at J to 3 bases, leaving 5 bases not matched to a gene. The CDR3 DNA follows: TGCGCCAGCAGCTTCGGGACTAGCACCGAAGAGACCCAGTACTTC. The encoded protein is CASSFGTSTEETQYF.

The V call is TRBV4-3, the J call TRBJ1-2, with TRBD1 matching 11 bases. CDR3 length equals 15 residues. The V gene's germline CDR1 is LGHNA and CDR2 YSLEER. J gave up 5 bases and V 3 bases, and 5 bases lay outside the gene matches. Here the CDR3 reads CASSHKGTGGYGYTF. As DNA, the CDR3 is TGCGCCAGCAGCCACAAAGGGACAGGGGGGTATGGCTACACCTTC.

The chain combines TRBV6-1 with TRBJ2-5; TRBD2 aligns across 7 bases. The CDR3 is 15 amino acids. Germline CDR1 MNHNS, CDR2 SASEGT. Trimming took 7 bases from V and 1 from J; bases not matched to a gene: 9. CDR3 loop: CASTGGMGFQETQYF. CDR3 DNA: TGTGCCAGCACCGGGGGGATGGGTTTCCAAGAGACCCAGTACTTC.

The CDR3 region is CSVGASGRDYTTTDTQYF. The CDR3 DNA follows: TGCAGCGTTGGGGCTAGCGGGAGGGACTATACAACCACAGATACGCAGTATTTT. The chain couples TRBV29-1 to TRBJ2-3; 12 bases line up with TRBD2. Germline CDR1 reads SQVTM; CDR2 reads ANQGSEA. The V gene end was trimmed by 4 bases and the J gene end by 2 bases; junction bases not matched to a gene: 13. The CDR3 runs to 18 residues.

The CDR3 region is CASSRGVGSNGELFF. The DNA for the CDR3 is TGCGCCAGCAGCCGTGGGGTGGGGAGCAACGGGGAGCTGTTTTTT. The rearrangement joins TRBV4-3 to TRBJ2-2; tentative D call: TRBD2 (5 bases). Germline V gives CDR1 LGHNA, CDR2 YSLEER. CDR3 length: 15 residues. With 4 bases removed from V and 7 bases from J, the gap between germline ends came to 16 bases.